One sample yielded the 17 T cell receptor beta chains listed below, sequenced in a study of T-cell reconstitution after alpha-beta-depleted transplantation in children. Construction of the TCRbeta library involved unique molecular identifiers. TCRdb re-called the PCR reads with MiXCR, one entry per CDR3 protein. The sample records a few hundred thousand distinct CDR3 sequences, 25% to 30% being singletons. Sequenced here: PBMCs, sampled before TCRalphabeta/CD19-depleted stem cell transplant. The receptors stem from a boy younger than two with Wiskott-Aldrich syndrome, due to receive a stem cell transplant.

This chain links TRBV5-1 with TRBJ2-1, with 8 bases identical to TRBD2. J lost 6 bases, V lost 4 bases, and 3 bases had no gene match. Germline lookup yields CDR1 SGHRS and CDR2 YFSETQ. There are 13 residues in the CDR3. The CDR3 protein is CASSKGLVNEQFF. CDR3 nucleotides: TGCGCCAGCAGCAAGGGACTAGTCAATGAGCAGTTCTTC.

This clonotype was counted only a few times. The V call is TRBV10-3, the J call TRBJ2-7; perhaps TRBD1 as D (5 bases). V was trimmed by 10 bases and J by 5 bases, leaving 18 bases between them. CDR1 is ENHRY, CDR2 SYGVKD, per germline. The CDR3 is 13 residues long. The CDR3 spells CANGRGPPNEQYF. The CDR3 region has the DNA TGTGCCAACGGTAGGGGCCCTCCCAACGAGCAGTACTTC.

This sequence joins TRBV12-3 or TRBV12-4 and TRBJ2-7, with TRBD2 as a possible D gene (6 bases). The ends were cut back, 6 bases at V and 4 bases at J, with 13 bases in the middle. There are 13 residues in the CDR3. CDR3 in amino acids: CASSPDGGYEQYF. CDR3 nucleotides: TGTGCCAGCAGCCCGGACGGGGGATACGAGCAGTACTTC.

V and J are TRBV2 and TRBJ1-6; TRBD1 matches 8 bases. Germline assignment: CDR1 SNHLY and CDR2 FYNNEI. The CDR3 sequence is 13 residues long. Losses at the gene ends were 6 bases for V and 9 bases for J; bases not matched to a gene: 4. The CDR3 sequence: CASRGTGGSPLHF. The CDR3 nucleotides are TGTGCCAGCAGAGGGACAGGCGGTTCACCCCTCCACTTT.

This chain links TRBV4-1 with TRBJ2-5, with 9 positions matching TRBD2. The germline CDR1 and CDR2 sequences are MGHRA and YSYEKL. There are 15 residues in the CDR3. V was clipped by 1 base and J by 4 bases; unmatched bases: 4. CDR3 sequence reads: CASSQVGTSRETQYF. Here the CDR3 DNA reads TGCGCCAGCAGCCAAGTAGGGACTAGCAGAGAGACCCAGTACTTC.

V and J are TRBV5-1 and TRBJ2-2, with D perhaps given as TRBD1 or TRBD2 (5 bases each). The CDR3 is 17 amino acids. The ends were cut back, 4 bases at V and 6 bases at J, with 22 bases in the middle. Germline V lookup: CDR1 SGHRS, CDR2 YFSETQ. The CDR3 reads CASSPLYGARTSGELFF. As DNA, the CDR3 is TGCGCCAGCAGCCCGCTATACGGGGCGAGGACCTCCGGGGAGCTGTTTTTT.

This clonotype occurred a few times. The chain has TRBV12-3 or TRBV12-4 and TRBJ1-3, with a tentative D call TRBD1 (5 bases). Deletions cut 6 bases from V and 1 base from J, with 13 bases between. The CDR3 is made up of 15 amino acids. The DNA of the CDR3 is TGTGCCAGCAGCCCGGGACTTGCATCTGGAAACACCATATATTTT. Translated: CASSPGLASGNTIYF.

The V gene is TRBV20-1, the J gene TRBJ2-5, with D perhaps TRBD1 (7 bases). Trimming removed 1 base from V and 5 bases from J, with 14 bases in between. Germline CDR1 DFQATT, CDR2 SNEGSKA (reference sequence). CDR3 size: 14 residues. The CDR3 here is CSARGGDSRETQYF. In nucleotides, the CDR3 is TGCAGTGCTAGAGGGGGGGACAGTCGGGAGACCCAGTACTTC.

There are a few counts of this clonotype. The chain joins TRBV20-1 to TRBJ2-1, with 9 bases matching TRBD2. J gave up 2 bases and V 5 bases, and 1 base lay outside the gene matches. Germline V gene lookup returns CDR1 DFQATT and CDR2 SNEGSKA (reference sequence). The CDR3 has 13 residues. The CDR3 spells CSAEREAYNEQFF. DNA for the CDR3: TGCAGTGCTGAGCGGGAGGCCTACAATGAGCAGTTCTTC.

This clonotype was seen once. The rearrangement links TRBV20-1 to TRBJ2-1, with D possibly TRBD2 on 5 matching bases. From germline, CDR1 is DFQATT and CDR2 SNEGSKA (reference sequence). Trimming cost V 2 bases and J 4 bases, with 12 bases left between them. The CDR3 is 14 residues long. This CDR3 reads CSARTADAYNEQFF. CDR3 sequence (DNA): TGCAGTGCTAGAACAGCGGACGCTTACAATGAGCAGTTCTTC.

This clonotype showed up just a few times. The chain is built from TRBV6-5 and TRBJ1-1, with D perhaps matching TRBD1 (5 bases). CDR1 and CDR2 (germline): MNHEY, SVGAGI. The length of the CDR3 is 12 residues. V was cut by 5 bases and J by 10 bases, with 14 bases left in between. CDR3 sequence: CASSRRQSPAFF. The CDR3 bases are TGTGCCAGCAGTCGACGACAGTCCCCAGCTTTCTTT.

This clonotype has just a few counts. The chain carries TRBV5-1 and TRBJ2-3; either TRBD1 or TRBD2 may fit D (5 bases each). Trimming cost V 1 base and J 4 bases, with 16 bases left between them. The CDR3 is 16 residues long. Germline CDR1 reads SGHRS; CDR2 reads YFSETQ. The DNA of the CDR3 is TGCGCCAGCAGCTTGAGGGGACGGCAAGGGGCAGATACGCAGTATTTT. This sequence encodes CASSLRGRQGADTQYF.

The V gene is TRBV5-1, the J gene TRBJ2-7; tentative D call: TRBD2 (5 bases). CDR1 SGHRS and CDR2 YFSETQ come from the germline V gene. The CDR3 loop spans 15 amino acids. V was trimmed by 0 bases and J by 2 bases, leaving 12 bases between them. The CDR3 region is CASSLERVNTYEQYF. As DNA, the CDR3 is TGCGCCAGCAGCTTGGAGAGGGTGAATACCTACGAGCAGTACTTC.

This clonotype was picked up a small number of times. The chain combines TRBV20-1 with TRBJ1-4; tentatively, D is TRBD1 (5 bases). The ends were cut back, 6 bases at V and 8 bases at J, with 13 bases in the middle. CDR1 and CDR2 (germline): DFQATT, SNEGSKA (reference sequence). CDR3 length: 12 amino acids. DNA of the CDR3: TGCAGTGCAGAATCAGGGTTCGAAAAACTGTTTTTT. Its translation is CSAESGFEKLFF.

There are many counts of this clonotype. The chain recombines TRBV27 with TRBJ2-1; 11 nucleotides match TRBD2. The germline CDR1 and CDR2 sequences are MNHEY and SMNVEV (reference sequence). CDR3 size: 15 residues. V was clipped by 6 bases and J by 5 bases; unmatched bases: 6. The DNA of the CDR3 is TGTGCCAGCAGCCTCTTAGCGGGAGGGAACAATGAGCAGTTCTTC. Protein sequence: CASSLLAGGNNEQFF.

J is TRBJ2-1 and V is TRBV12-3 or TRBV12-4, with a possible D match to TRBD2 (5 bases). V was cut by 1 base and J by 5 bases, with 12 bases left in between. This CDR3 region has 15 residues. The CDR3 loop reads CASSLVGGLDNEQFF. The DNA of the CDR3 is TGTGCCAGCAGTTTAGTGGGCGGGTTGGACAATGAGCAGTTCTTC.

The V and J genes are TRBV29-1 and TRBJ2-5; no definite D call. The CDR3 contains 12 residues. With 7 bases removed from V and 5 bases from J, the gap between germline ends came to 14 bases. CDR1 and CDR2 (germline): SQVTM, ANQGSEA. The CDR3 bases are TGCAGCGGCGAGGACCACGTTGAGACCCAGTACTTC. Encoded protein: CSGEDHVETQYF.